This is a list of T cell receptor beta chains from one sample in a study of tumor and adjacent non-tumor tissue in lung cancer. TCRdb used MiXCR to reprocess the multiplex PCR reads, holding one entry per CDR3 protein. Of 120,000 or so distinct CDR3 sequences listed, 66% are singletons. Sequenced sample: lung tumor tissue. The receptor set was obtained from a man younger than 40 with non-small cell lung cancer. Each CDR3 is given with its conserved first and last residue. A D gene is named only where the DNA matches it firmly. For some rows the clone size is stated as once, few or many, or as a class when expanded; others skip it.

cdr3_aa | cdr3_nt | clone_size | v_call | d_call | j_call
CASTPRAGGPYNEQFF | TGTGCCAGCACTCCCCGAGCGGGGGGGCCCTACAATGAGCAATTCTTC | . | TRBV6-5 | TRBD2 | TRBJ2-1
CASNPLPGSQANVLTF | TGTGCCAGTAACCCCCTTCCAGGGTCCCAGGCCAACGTCCTGACTTTC | . | TRBV7-8 | . | TRBJ2-6
CASSLAIGVVTDTQYF | TGTGCCAGCAGCTTAGCCATCGGGGTTGTCACAGATACGCAATATTTT | . | TRBV11-2 | . | TRBJ2-3
CATSGTGLAVYNEQFF | TGTGCCACCAGTGGGACGGGACTAGCGGTCTACAATGAGCAGTTCTTC | . | TRBV24-1 | TRBD2 | TRBJ2-1
CASSFISDTQYF | TGTGCCAGCAGCTTCATTTCGGATACGCAGTATTTT | many | TRBV11-2 | . | TRBJ2-3
CVSSFWGNGETQYF | TGTGTCAGCAGCTTCTGGGGGAACGGCGAGACCCAGTACTTC | . | TRBV11-2 | . | TRBJ2-5
CASSLVPGGRDEKLFF | TGCGCCAGCAGCTTGGTCCCAGGGGGACGAGATGAAAAACTGTTTTTT | . | TRBV5-1 | TRBD1 | TRBJ1-4
CASNGGIGMDGYTF | TGTGCCAGCAATGGGGGCATAGGCATGGACGGCTACACCTTC | . | TRBV2 | . | TRBJ1-2
CSARTSGGLFDEQFF | TGCAGTGCTCGCACTAGCGGGGGGCTCTTCGATGAGCAGTTCTTC | many | TRBV20-1 | TRBD2 | TRBJ2-1
CSAETSRRKTWELFF | TGCAGCGCTGAAACTAGCAGGAGAAAAACCTGGGAGCTGTTTTTT | . | TRBV29-1 | . | TRBJ2-2
CATSEDGYSYTF | TGTGCCACCAGTGAAGACGGCTATAGCTACACCTTC | . | TRBV24-1 | . | TRBJ1-2
CPSSFSGTDELYF | TGTCCCAGCAGTTTTTCCGGTACGGACGAGCTGTACTTC | . | TRBV12-3/TRBV12-4 | . | TRBJ2-7
CTSSQGPETGYGYTF | TGCACCAGCAGCCAAGGACCGGAGACGGGCTATGGCTACACCTTC | . | TRBV4-1 | . | TRBJ1-2
CACWTGSQLQYF | TGTGCCTGTTGGACAGGGAGTCAGCTCCAGTATTTT | . | TRBV28 | TRBD1 | TRBJ2-3
CASSLDFNDMAGPSYEQYF | TGCGCCAGCAGCTTAGATTTTAACGATATGGCAGGTCCCTCCTACGAGCAGTACTTC | . | TRBV11-2 | . | TRBJ2-7
CASSHREAEAFF | TGTGCCAGCAGTCACAGGGAGGCTGAAGCTTTCTTT | many | TRBV6-1 | . | TRBJ1-1
CVGIPQGERSYGYTF | TGTGTCGGCATCCCCCAGGGTGAGAGATCGTATGGCTACACCTTC | . | TRBV5-4 | . | TRBJ1-2
CASSFYGPGKGWELFF | TGTGCCAGCAGTTTTTACGGCCCCGGCAAGGGTTGGGAGCTGTTTTTT | . | TRBV12-3/TRBV12-4 | . | TRBJ2-2
CASGGQGTGEAFF | TGTGCCAGTGGGGGACAGGGGACGGGTGAAGCTTTCTTT | . | TRBV19 | TRBD1 | TRBJ1-1
CASSLGTGNYEQYF | TGTGCCAGCAGTTTAGGGACTGGAAACTACGAGCAGTACTTC | many | TRBV28 | . | TRBJ2-7
CASRGDRDKTGELFF | TGTGCCAGCAGGGGGGACAGGGATAAGACCGGGGAGCTGTTTTTT | few | TRBV28 | TRBD1 | TRBJ2-2
CSAQVGGGQPHHF | TGCAGTGCACAAGTGGGGGGCGGTCAGCCCCATCATTTC | once | TRBV20-1 | . | TRBJ1-5
CASISRQVNYGYTF | TGTGCCAGCATCTCCAGGCAGGTGAACTATGGCTACACCTTC | . | TRBV11-2 | . | TRBJ1-2
CASSYGHRRGYNEQFF | TGTGCCAGCAGTTACGGTCATAGGAGAGGCTACAATGAGCAGTTCTTC | once | TRBV6-5 | . | TRBJ2-1
CASSSPIAEKSSYNELFF | TGTGCCAGCAGTTCCCCTATAGCGGAGAAGAGCTCCTACAATGAGTTGTTCTTC | . | TRBV28 | . | TRBJ2-1
CSSGRGKEDTQYF | TGTTCTAGTGGGCGAGGGAAGGAAGATACGCAGTATTTT | once | TRBV12-5 | . | TRBJ2-3
CASSLAISTDTQYF | TGTGCCAGCAGCTTGGCCATTAGCACAGATACGCAGTATTTT | . | TRBV5-5 | . | TRBJ2-3
CSAKGGANNEQFF | TGCAGTGCGAAGGGCGGGGCCAACAATGAGCAGTTCTTC | medium-sized | TRBV20-1 | . | TRBJ2-1
CTVTGTSGHTDTQYF | TGCACTGTTACAGGGACTAGCGGACACACAGATACGCAGTATTTT | . | TRBV20-1 | TRBD2 | TRBJ2-3
CASSFLTGDEQFF | TGTGCCAGCAGCTTCCTAACGGGAGATGAGCAGTTCTTC | . | TRBV13 | . | TRBJ2-1
CSADPSGAEQFF | TGCAGCGCGGATCCCTCAGGGGCCGAGCAGTTCTTC | many | TRBV29-1 | . | TRBJ2-1
CASSLRTGGTRELFF | TGTGCCAGTAGCTTACGTACAGGGGGCACCCGAGAGCTGTTTTTT | . | TRBV11-1 | TRBD1 | TRBJ2-2
CASRRGASSYERYF | TGTGCCAGCAGAAGAGGGGCGAGCTCCTACGAGCGGTACTTC | . | TRBV11-2 | . | TRBJ2-7
CTSSFLGQEETQYF | TGTACCAGTAGCTTCCTAGGACAGGAAGAGACCCAGTACTTC | . | TRBV11-2 | TRBD1 | TRBJ2-5
CATGQGLKQFF | TGTGCCACGGGACAGGGCTTAAAGCAGTTCTTC | many | TRBV24-1 | TRBD1 | TRBJ2-1
CASSLGGNQAFF | TGTGCCAGCAGTTTAGGAGGCAATCAAGCTTTCTTT | many | TRBV12-3/TRBV12-4 | . | TRBJ1-1
CASSDTGRGEQHF | TGTGCCAGCAGTGACACGGGCCGGGGCGAGCAGCACTTC | . | TRBV2 | . | TRBJ2-7
CASSLGALAEGSDTQYF | TGTGCCAGTAGCTTAGGTGCTCTAGCGGAGGGATCGGATACGCAGTATTTT | . | TRBV11-2 | TRBD2 | TRBJ2-3
CASRTVDYNKQFF | TGTGCCAGCCGGACCGTGGACTACAATAAGCAGTTCTTC | . | TRBV6-5 | . | TRBJ2-1
CASSFSVGVYGQYF | TGTGCCAGCAGTTTCTCGGTAGGTGTCTACGGGCAGTACTTC | . | TRBV6-2/TRBV6-3 | . | TRBJ2-7
CASARGQANTEAFF | TGTGCCAGCGCCAGGGGACAGGCGAACACTGAAGCTTTCTTT | few | TRBV6-1 | TRBD1 | TRBJ1-1
CTWSIGIYNEQFF | TGTACCTGGAGTATAGGGATCTACAATGAGCAGTTCTTC | . | TRBV30 | . | TRBJ2-1
CARIRTGGEKLFF | TGTGCCAGGATCCGGACAGGAGGTGAAAAACTGTTTTTT | . | TRBV6-1 | TRBD1 | TRBJ1-4
CASSQDQRETQYF | TGTGCCAGCAGCCAAGACCAGAGAGAGACCCAGTACTTC | medium-sized | TRBV4-2 | . | TRBJ2-5
CASSFSGQGNEQFF | TGTGCCAGCAGTTTCTCGGGTCAGGGGAATGAGCAGTTCTTC | many | TRBV12-3/TRBV12-4 | . | TRBJ2-1
CASSQEGGTGGGKTQYF | TGTGCCAGCAGCCAAGAAGGGGGGACAGGGGGAGGTAAGACCCAGTACTTC | . | TRBV4-3 | TRBD1 | TRBJ2-5
CSVEYGGTRETQYF | TGCAGCGTTGAATACGGGGGCACTAGGGAGACCCAGTACTTC | many | TRBV29-1 | . | TRBJ2-5
CSAMDRKLYEEYF | TGCAGTGCAATGGACAGGAAGCTCTACGAGGAGTACTTC | . | TRBV20-1 | TRBD1 | TRBJ2-7
CASSYSGGGDTDTQYF | TGTGCCAGCAGTTATAGCGGGGGGGGCGACACAGATACGCAGTATTTT | . | TRBV6-6 | TRBD2 | TRBJ2-3